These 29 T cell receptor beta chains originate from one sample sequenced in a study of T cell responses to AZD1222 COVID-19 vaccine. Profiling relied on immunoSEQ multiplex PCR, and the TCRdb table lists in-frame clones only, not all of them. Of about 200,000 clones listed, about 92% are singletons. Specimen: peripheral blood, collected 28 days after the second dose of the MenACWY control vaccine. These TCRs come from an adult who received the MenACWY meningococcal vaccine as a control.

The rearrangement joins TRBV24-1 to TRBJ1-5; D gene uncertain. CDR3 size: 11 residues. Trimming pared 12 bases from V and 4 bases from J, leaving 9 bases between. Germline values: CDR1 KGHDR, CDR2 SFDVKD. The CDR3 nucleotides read TGTGCCGCAGAGGCGAATCAGCCCCAGCATTTT. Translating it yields CAAEANQPQHF.

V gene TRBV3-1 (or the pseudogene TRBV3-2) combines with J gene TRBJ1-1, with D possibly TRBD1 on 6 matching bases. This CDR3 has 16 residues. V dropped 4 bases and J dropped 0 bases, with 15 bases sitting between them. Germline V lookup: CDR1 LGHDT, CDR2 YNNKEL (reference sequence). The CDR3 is CASSRAPRQVNTEAFF. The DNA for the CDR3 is TGTGCCAGCAGCCGTGCCCCGAGACAGGTGAACACTGAAGCTTTCTTT.

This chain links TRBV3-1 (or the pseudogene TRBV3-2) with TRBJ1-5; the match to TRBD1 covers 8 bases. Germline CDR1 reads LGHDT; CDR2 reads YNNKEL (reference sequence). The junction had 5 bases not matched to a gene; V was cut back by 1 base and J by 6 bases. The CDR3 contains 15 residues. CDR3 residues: CASSQGRGHGQPQHF. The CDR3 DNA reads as TGTGCCAGCAGCCAAGGCAGGGGGCATGGTCAGCCCCAGCATTTT.

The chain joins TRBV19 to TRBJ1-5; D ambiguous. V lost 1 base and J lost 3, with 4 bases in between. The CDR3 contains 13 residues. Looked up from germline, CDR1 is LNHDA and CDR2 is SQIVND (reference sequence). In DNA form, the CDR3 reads TGTGCCAGTAGTATAGTTCACAATCAGCCCCAGCATTTT. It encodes CASSIVHNQPQHF.

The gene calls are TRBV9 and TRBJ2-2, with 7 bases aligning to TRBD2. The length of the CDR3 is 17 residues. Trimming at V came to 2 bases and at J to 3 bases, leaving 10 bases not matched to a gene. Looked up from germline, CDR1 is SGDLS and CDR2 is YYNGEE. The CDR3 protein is CASSVPSGLGDTGELFF. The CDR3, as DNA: TGTGCCAGCAGCGTCCCTAGCGGCCTAGGGGACACCGGGGAGCTGTTTTTT. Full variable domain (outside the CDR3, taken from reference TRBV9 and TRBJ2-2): DSGVTQTPKHLITATGQRVTLRCSPRSGDLSVYWYQQSLDQGLQFLIQYYNGEERAKGNILERFSAQQFPDLHSELNLSSLELGDSALYFCASSVPSGLGDTGELFFGEGSRLTVL.

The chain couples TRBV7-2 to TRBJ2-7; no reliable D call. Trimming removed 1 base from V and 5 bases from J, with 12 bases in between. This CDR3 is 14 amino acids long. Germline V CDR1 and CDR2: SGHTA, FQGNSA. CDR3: CASSLEAPTHEQYF. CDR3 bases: TGTGCCAGCAGCTTAGAGGCGCCCACCCACGAGCAGTACTTC.

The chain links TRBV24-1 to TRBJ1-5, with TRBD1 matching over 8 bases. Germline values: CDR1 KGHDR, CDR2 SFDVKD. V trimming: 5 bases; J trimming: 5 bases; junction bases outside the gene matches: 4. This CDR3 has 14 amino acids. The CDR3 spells CATSAKQGDQPQHF. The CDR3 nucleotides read TGTGCCACCAGTGCCAAACAGGGGGATCAGCCCCAGCATTTT.

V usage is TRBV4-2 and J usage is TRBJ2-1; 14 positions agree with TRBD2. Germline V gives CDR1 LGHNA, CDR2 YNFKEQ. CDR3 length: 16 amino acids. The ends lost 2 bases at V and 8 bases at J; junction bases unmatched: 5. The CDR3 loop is CASSQPTSGRAHEQFF. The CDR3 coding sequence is TGTGCCAGCAGCCAACCGACTAGCGGGAGGGCCCATGAGCAGTTCTTC.

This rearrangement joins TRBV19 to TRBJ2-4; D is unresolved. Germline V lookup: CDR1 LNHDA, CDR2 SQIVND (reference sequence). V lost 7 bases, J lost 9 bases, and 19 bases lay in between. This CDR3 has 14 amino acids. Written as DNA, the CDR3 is TGTGCCAGTAAAGCAGTCGCCGGCCGCAGCATTCAGTACTTC. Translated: CASKAVAGRSIQYF.

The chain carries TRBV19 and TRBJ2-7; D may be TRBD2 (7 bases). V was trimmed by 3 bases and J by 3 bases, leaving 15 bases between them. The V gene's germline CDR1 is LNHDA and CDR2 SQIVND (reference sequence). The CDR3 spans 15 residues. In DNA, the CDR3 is TGTGCCAGTAGTATCGGCAGGGGAGGGGGCTACGAGCAGTACTTC. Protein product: CASSIGRGGGYEQYF. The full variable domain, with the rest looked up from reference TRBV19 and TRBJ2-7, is DGGITQSPKYLFRKEGQNVTLSCEQNLNHDAMYWYRQDPGQGLRLIYYSQIVNDFQKGDIAEGYSVSREKKESFPLTVTSAQKNPTAFYLCASSIGRGGGYEQYFGPGTRLTVT.

This chain's CDR3 is CASSVVMVAFF. For the CDR3, the DNA is TGTGCCAGCAGTGTAGTCATGGTAGCTTTCTTT. The rearrangement links TRBV2 to TRBJ1-1, with D hard to call. Per the germline V gene, CDR1 is SNHLY and CDR2 is FYNNEI. The V end lost 4 bases, the J end lost 10 bases, and 10 bases lay between the germline ends. This CDR3 contains 11 residues.

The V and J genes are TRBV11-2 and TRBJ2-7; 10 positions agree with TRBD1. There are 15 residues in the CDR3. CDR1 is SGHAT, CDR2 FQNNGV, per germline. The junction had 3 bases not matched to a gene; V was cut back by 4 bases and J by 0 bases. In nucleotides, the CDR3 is TGTGCCAGCAGCTCAAGGGACAGGGGCTCCTACGAGCAGTACTTC. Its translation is CASSSRDRGSYEQYF.

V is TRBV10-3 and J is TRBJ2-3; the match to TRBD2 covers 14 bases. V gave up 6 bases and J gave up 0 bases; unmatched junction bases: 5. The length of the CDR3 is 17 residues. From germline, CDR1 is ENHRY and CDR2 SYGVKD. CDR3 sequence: CAIRETSGRESTDTQYF. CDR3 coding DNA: TGTGCCATCAGGGAGACTAGCGGGAGGGAAAGCACAGATACGCAGTATTTT.

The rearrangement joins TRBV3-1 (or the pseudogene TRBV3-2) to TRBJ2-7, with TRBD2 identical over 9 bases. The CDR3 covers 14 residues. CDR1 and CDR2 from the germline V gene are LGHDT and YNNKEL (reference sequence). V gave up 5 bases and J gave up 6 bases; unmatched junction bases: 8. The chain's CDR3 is CASSWREGHGEQYF. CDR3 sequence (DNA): TGTGCCAGCAGCTGGCGGGAGGGCCACGGCGAGCAGTACTTC.

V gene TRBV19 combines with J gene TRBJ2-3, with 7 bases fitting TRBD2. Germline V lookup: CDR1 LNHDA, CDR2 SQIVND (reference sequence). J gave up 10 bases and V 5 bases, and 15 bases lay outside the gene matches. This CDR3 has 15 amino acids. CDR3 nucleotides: TGTGCCAGTAGTTTTCCCGGGGACGGGGGGATAGCGCAGTATTTT. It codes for CASSFPGDGGIAQYF.

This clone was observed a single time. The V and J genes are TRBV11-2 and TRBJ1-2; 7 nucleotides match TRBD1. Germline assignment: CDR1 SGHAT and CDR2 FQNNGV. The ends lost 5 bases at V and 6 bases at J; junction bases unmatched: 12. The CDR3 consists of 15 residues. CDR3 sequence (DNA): TGTGCCAGCAGCGCCTACAGGGGCCCGGCGGATGGCTACACCTTC. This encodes CASSAYRGPADGYTF.

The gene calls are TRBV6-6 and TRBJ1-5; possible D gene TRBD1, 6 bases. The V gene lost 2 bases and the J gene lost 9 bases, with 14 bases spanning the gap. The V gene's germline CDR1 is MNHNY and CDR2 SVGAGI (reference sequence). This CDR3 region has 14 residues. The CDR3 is CASSYQDSSPPQHF. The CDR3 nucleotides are TGTGCCAGCAGTTACCAGGACAGTTCTCCGCCCCAGCATTTT.

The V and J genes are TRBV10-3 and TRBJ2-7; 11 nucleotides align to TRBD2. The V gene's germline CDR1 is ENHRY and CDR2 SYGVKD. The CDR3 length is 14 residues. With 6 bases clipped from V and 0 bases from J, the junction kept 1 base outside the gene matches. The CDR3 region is CAISTSGSSYEQYF. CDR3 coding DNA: TGTGCCATCAGCACTAGCGGGAGCTCCTACGAGCAGTACTTC.

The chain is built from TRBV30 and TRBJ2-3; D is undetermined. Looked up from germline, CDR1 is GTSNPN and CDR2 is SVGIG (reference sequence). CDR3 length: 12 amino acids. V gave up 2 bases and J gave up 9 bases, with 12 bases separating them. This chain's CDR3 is CAWSPRGETQYF. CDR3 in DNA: TGTGCCTGGAGTCCCCGTGGGGAAACGCAGTATTTT.

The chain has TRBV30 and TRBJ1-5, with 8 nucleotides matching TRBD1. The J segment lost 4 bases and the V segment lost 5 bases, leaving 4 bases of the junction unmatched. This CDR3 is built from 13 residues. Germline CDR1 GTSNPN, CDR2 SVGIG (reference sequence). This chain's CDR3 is CAWARGPNQPQHF. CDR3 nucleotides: TGTGCCTGGGCCAGGGGGCCAAATCAGCCCCAGCATTTT.

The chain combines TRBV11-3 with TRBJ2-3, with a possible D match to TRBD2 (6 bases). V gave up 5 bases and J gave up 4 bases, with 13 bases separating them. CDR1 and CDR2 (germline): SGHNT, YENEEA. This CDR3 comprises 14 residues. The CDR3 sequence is CASSLSRGADTQYF. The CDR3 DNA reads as TGTGCCAGCAGCCTCTCGCGGGGCGCAGATACGCAGTATTTT.

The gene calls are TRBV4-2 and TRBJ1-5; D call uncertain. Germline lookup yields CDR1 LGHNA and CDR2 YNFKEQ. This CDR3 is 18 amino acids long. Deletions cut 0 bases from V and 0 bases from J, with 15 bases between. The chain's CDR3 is CASSQDPSGSFSNQPQHF. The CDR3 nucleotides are TGTGCCAGCAGCCAAGATCCTTCAGGTTCTTTTAGCAATCAGCCCCAGCATTTT.

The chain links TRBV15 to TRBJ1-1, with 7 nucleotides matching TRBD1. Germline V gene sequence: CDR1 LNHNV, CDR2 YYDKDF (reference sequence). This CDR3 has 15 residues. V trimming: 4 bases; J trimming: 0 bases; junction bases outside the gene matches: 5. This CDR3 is CATSNLQGLNTEAFF. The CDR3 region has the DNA TGTGCCACCAGCAACCTACAGGGGCTGAACACTGAAGCTTTCTTT.

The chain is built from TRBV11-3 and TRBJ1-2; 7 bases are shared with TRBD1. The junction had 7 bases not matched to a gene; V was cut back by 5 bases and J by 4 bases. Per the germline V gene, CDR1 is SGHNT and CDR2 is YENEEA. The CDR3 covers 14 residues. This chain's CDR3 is CASSPGTASYGYTF. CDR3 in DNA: TGTGCCAGCAGCCCAGGGACAGCTAGCTATGGCTACACCTTC. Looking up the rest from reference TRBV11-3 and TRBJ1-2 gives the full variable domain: EAGVVQSPRYKIIEKKQPVAFWCNPISGHNTLYWYLQNLGQGPELLIRYENEEAVDDSQLPKDRFSAERLKGVDSTLKIQPAELGDSAVYLCASSPGTASYGYTFGSGTRLTVV.

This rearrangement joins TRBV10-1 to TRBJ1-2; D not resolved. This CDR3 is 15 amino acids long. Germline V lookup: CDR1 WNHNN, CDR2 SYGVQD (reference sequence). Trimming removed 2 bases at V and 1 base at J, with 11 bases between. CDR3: CASSEPRAYNYGYTF. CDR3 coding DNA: TGCGCCAGCAGTGAGCCTCGGGCCTATAACTATGGCTACACCTTC.

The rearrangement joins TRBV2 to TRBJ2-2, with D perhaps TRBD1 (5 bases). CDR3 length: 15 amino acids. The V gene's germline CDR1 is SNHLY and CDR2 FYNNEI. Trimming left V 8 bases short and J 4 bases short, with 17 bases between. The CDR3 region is CASLRQSRTTGELFF. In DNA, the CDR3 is TGTGCCAGCTTAAGACAGTCACGGACCACCGGGGAGCTGTTTTTT.

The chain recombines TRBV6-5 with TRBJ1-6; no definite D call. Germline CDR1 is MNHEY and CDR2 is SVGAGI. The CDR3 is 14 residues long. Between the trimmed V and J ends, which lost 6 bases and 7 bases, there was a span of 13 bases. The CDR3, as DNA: TGTGCCAGCAGATATCGCACAGAGAATTCACCCCTCCACTTT. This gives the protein CASRYRTENSPLHF.

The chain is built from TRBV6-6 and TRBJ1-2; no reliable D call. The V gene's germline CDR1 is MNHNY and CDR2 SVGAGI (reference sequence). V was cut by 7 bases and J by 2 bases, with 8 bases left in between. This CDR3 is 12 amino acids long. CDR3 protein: CASTRENYGYTF. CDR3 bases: TGTGCCAGCACCCGGGAGAACTATGGCTACACCTTC.

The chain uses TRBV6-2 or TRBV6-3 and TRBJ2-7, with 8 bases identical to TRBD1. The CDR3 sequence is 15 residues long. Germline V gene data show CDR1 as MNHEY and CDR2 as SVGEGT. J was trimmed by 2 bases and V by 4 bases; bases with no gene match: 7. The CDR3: CASSSPTGGTYEQYF. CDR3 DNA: TGTGCCAGCAGTTCGCCCACAGGGGGAACCTACGAGCAGTACTTC.